One and the same sample provided the 10 T cell receptor beta chains below, sequenced in a study of cytomegalovirus exposure and HLA in healthy donors. A multiplex PCR was run with 60 Vbeta primers and 13 Jbeta primers. Generated by immunoSEQ multiplex PCR, the TCRdb table keeps only in-frame clones and is missing some. The repertoire holds about 68,000 clones, with 81% as singletons. Sequences were obtained from PBMCs. The receptor source for this set is a human donor in good health.

This chain links TRBV2 with TRBJ1-1, with 10 bases matching TRBD1. Trimming removed 7 bases from V and 2 bases from J; junction bases left unmatched: 7. The CDR3 is 15 residues long. Germline loops: CDR1 SNHLY, CDR2 FYNNEI. CDR3 amino acids: CASKPGQGINTEAFF. DNA of the CDR3: TGTGCCAGCAAACCGGGACAGGGGATCAACACTGAAGCTTTCTTT.

The gene calls are TRBV7-2 and TRBJ2-3; a weak D match, TRBD1 (5 bases). CDR3 size: 14 residues. Germline values: CDR1 SGHTA, CDR2 FQGNSA. The germline V and J ends were trimmed by 2 bases and 2 bases, with 8 bases remaining between them. The CDR3 is CASSLTRATDTQYF. Written as DNA, the CDR3 is TGTGCCAGCAGCTTAACCAGGGCCACAGATACGCAGTATTTT. Based on the CDR3 plus reference TRBV7-2 and TRBJ2-3, the full variable domain is GAGVSQSPSNKVTEKGKDVELRCDPISGHTALYWYRQSLGQGLEFLIYFQGNSAPDKSGLPSDRFSAERTGGSVSTLTIQRTQQEDSAVYLCASSLTRATDTQYFGPGTRLTVL.

The rearrangement joins TRBV18 to TRBJ1-1, with 8 bases lining up with TRBD1. V trimming: 6 bases; J trimming: 4 bases; junction bases outside the gene matches: 7. Germline-derived CDR1 and CDR2 are KGHSH and LQKENI. The CDR3 sequence is 14 residues long. The CDR3 is CASSGTGGGTEAFF. The DNA for the CDR3 is TGTGCCAGCTCCGGGACAGGCGGCGGCACTGAAGCTTTCTTT.

The gene calls are TRBV5-4 and TRBJ1-1; 8 bases agree with TRBD1. CDR1 and CDR2 from the germline V gene are SGHNT and YYREEE (reference sequence). CDR3 length: 15 residues. V dropped 4 bases and J dropped 6; count of bases not matched to a gene: 11. The CDR3 region has the DNA TGTGCCAGCAGCGGACCGGGGACAGGAGAAGCTGAAGCTTTCTTT. It encodes CASSGPGTGEAEAFF.

J is TRBJ1-3 and V is TRBV10-1; 7 bases fit TRBD1. Germline-derived CDR1 and CDR2 are WNHNN and SYGVQD (reference sequence). The length of the CDR3 is 15 residues. Trimming removed 3 bases from V and 1 base from J; junction bases left unmatched: 3. The CDR3 DNA follows: TGCGCCAGCAGTGATGGGACAGCGTCTGGAAACACCATATATTTT. Translating gives CASSDGTASGNTIYF.

The CDR3 spells CAWTIGEWTEAFF. The CDR3 region has the DNA TGTGCCTGGACGATAGGGGAATGGACTGAAGCTTTCTTT. This chain links TRBV30 with TRBJ1-1; the D gene is possibly TRBD1 (5 bases). Trimming removed 4 bases from V and 5 bases from J, with 14 bases in between. The CDR3 covers 13 residues. Germline V gene data show CDR1 as GTSNPN and CDR2 as SVGIG (reference sequence).

The chain joins TRBV2 to TRBJ2-2, with D perhaps TRBD1 (7 bases). Looked up from germline, CDR1 is SNHLY and CDR2 is FYNNEI. Trimming left V 5 bases short and J 7 bases short, with 17 bases between. CDR3 length: 15 residues. This CDR3 is CASSLRTRGDGELFF. The CDR3 DNA reads TGTGCCAGCAGTCTACGGACCAGGGGGGACGGGGAGCTGTTTTTT.

The chain joins TRBV11-2 to TRBJ2-2; the match to TRBD2 covers 7 bases. Trimming at V came to 3 bases and at J to 0 bases, leaving 1 base not matched to a gene. Germline V gene sequence: CDR1 SGHAT, CDR2 FQNNGV. This CDR3 spans 15 amino acids. The CDR3 region has the DNA TGTGCCAGCAGCTTGAGCGGGACGAACACCGGGGAGCTGTTTTTT. It codes for CASSLSGTNTGELFF. The full variable domain, its missing parts supplied by reference TRBV11-2 and TRBJ2-2, is EAGVAQSPRYKIIEKRQSVAFWCNPISGHATLYWYQQILGQGPKLLIQFQNNGVVDDSQLPKDRFSAERLKGVDSTLKIQPAKLEDSAVYLCASSLSGTNTGELFFGEGSRLTVL.

This rearrangement joins TRBV9 to TRBJ2-1; the D is unclear. The CDR3 consists of 15 residues. Trimming removed 3 bases from V and 1 base from J, with 11 bases in between. Germline CDR1 reads SGDLS; CDR2 reads YYNGEE. The CDR3 region has the DNA TGTGCCAGCAGCGAGAAAAATCGGTCCTACAATGAGCAGTTCTTC. Translating it yields CASSEKNRSYNEQFF.

This clone has only a few counts. The chain joins TRBV27 to TRBJ1-2; tentatively, D is TRBD1 (6 bases). The V end lost 7 bases, the J end lost 2 bases, and 17 bases lay between the germline ends. Per the germline V gene, CDR1 is MNHEY and CDR2 is SMNVEV (reference sequence). The CDR3 is made up of 15 amino acids. CDR3 loop: CASTIQGGVNYGYTF. The CDR3 bases are TGTGCCAGCACCATACAGGGCGGAGTGAACTATGGCTACACCTTC.